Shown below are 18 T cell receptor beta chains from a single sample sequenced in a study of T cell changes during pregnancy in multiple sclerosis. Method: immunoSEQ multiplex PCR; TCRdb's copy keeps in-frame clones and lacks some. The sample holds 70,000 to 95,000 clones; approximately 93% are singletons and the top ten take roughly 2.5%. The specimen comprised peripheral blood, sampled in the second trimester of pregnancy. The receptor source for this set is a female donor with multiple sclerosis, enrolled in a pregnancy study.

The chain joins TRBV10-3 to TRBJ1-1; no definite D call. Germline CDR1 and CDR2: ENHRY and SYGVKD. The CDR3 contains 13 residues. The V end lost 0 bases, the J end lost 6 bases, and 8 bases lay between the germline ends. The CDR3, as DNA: TGTGCCATCAGTGAGTCGGAGGGCTCTGAAGCTTTCTTT. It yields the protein CAISESEGSEAFF.

The DNA for the CDR3 is TGTGCCAGTAGTATAGCCCGGTCATTCGAGCAGTACTTC. This encodes CASSIARSFEQYF. The chain combines TRBV19 with TRBJ2-7; no firm D call. The CDR3 has 13 amino acids. Trimming removed 1 base at V and 6 bases at J, with 10 bases between. Germline V gene sequence: CDR1 LNHDA, CDR2 SQIVND (reference sequence).

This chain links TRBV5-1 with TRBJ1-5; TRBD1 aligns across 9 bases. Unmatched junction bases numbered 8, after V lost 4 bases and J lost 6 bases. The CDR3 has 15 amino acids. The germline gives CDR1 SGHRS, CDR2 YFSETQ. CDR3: CASSPGTGLVQPQHF. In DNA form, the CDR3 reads TGCGCCAGCAGCCCCGGGACAGGGCTAGTTCAGCCCCAGCATTTT.

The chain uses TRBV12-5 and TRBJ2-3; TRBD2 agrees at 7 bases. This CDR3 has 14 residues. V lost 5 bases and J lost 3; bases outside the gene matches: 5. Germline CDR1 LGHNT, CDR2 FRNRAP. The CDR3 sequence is CASGPGGVTDTQYF. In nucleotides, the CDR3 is TGTGCTAGTGGTCCGGGGGGAGTGACAGATACGCAGTATTTT.

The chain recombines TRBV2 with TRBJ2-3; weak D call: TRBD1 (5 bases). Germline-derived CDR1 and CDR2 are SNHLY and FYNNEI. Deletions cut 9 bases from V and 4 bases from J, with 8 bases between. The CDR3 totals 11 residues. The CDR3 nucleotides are TGTGCCAGTTGGGGCCCAGATACGCAGTATTTT. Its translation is CASWGPDTQYF.

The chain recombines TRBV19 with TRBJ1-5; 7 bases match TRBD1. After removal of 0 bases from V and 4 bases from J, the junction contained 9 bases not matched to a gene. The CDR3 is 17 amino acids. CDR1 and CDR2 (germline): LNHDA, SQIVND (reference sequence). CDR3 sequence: CASSIDTETGSNQPQHF. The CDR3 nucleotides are TGTGCCAGTAGTATAGATACCGAGACAGGGAGTAATCAGCCCCAGCATTTT.

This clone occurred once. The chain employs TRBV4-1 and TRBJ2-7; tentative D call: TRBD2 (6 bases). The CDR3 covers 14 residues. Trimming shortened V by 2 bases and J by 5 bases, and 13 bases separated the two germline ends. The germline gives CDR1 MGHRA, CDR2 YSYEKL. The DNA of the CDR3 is TGCGCCAGCAGCCAATTCGAGGGGAGGAACGAGCAGTACTTC. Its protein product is CASSQFEGRNEQYF.

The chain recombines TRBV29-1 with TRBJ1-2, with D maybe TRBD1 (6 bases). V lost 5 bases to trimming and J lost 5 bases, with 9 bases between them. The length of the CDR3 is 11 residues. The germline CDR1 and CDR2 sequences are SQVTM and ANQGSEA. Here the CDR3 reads CSVQQGYGYTF. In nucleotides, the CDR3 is TGCAGCGTTCAGCAGGGGTATGGCTACACCTTC. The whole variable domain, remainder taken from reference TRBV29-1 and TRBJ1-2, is SAVISQKPSRDICQRGTSLTIQCQVDSQVTMMFWYRQQPGQSLTLIATANQGSEATYESGFVIDKFPISRPNLTFSTLTVSNMSPEDSSIYLCSVQQGYGYTFGSGTRLTVV.

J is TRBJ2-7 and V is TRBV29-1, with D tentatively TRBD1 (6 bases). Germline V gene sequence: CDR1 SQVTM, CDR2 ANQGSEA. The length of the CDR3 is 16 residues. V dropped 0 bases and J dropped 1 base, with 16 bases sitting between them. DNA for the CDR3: TGCAGCGTTGAAGATCGAGCAGGGGCCGGTTCCTACGAGCAGTACTTC. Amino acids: CSVEDRAGAGSYEQYF.

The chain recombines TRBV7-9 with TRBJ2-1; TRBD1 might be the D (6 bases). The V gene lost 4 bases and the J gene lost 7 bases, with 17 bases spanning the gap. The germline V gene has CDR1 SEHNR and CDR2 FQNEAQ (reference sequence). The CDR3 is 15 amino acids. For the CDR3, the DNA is TGTGCCAGCAGCTCCCCGACAGGTATTAAAAATGAGCAGTTCTTC. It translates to CASSSPTGIKNEQFF.

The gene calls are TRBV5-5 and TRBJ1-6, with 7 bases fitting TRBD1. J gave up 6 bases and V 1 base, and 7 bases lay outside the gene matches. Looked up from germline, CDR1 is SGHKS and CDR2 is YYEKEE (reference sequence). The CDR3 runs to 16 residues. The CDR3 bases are TGTGCCAGCAGCTTGTTTCAGGGGGAGAGTAATTCACCCCTCCACTTT. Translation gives CASSLFQGESNSPLHF.

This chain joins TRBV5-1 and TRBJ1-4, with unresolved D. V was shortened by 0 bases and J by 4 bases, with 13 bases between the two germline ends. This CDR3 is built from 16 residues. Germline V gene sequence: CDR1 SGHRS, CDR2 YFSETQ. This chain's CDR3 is CASSLASRISNEKLFF. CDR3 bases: TGCGCCAGCAGCTTGGCCTCGAGAATTAGTAATGAAAAACTGTTTTTT.

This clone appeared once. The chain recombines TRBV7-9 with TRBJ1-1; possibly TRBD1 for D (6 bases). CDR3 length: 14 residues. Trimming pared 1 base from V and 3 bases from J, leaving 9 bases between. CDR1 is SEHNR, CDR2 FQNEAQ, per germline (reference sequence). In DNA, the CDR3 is TGTGCCAGCAGCTTAGGGACAGTCGACACTGAAGCTTTCTTT. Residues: CASSLGTVDTEAFF.

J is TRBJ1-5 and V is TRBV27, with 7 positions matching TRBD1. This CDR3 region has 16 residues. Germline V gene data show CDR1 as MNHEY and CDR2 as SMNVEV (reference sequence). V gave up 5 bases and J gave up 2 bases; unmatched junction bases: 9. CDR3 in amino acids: CASSPYRGEGNQPQHF. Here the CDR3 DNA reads TGTGCCAGCAGTCCCTACAGGGGCGAGGGCAATCAGCCCCAGCATTTT.

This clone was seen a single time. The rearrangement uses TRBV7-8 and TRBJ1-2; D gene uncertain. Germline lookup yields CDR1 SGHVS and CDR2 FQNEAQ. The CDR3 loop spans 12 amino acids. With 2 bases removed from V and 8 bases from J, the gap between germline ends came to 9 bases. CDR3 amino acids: CASSLSTEGYTF. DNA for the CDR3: TGTGCCAGCAGCTTAAGTACAGAGGGCTACACCTTC.

The CDR3 here is CASSPGTGVGQPQHF. DNA of the CDR3: TGTGCCAGCAGCCCCGGGACAGGGGTCGGTCAGCCCCAGCATTTT. The V call is TRBV5-4, the J call TRBJ1-5; 10 positions match TRBD1. In germline, CDR1 is SGHNT, CDR2 YYREEE (reference sequence). This CDR3 is 15 amino acids long. J lost 6 bases, V lost 4 bases, and 7 bases had no gene match.

The CDR3 spells CATSRVSAYYGYTF. CDR3 coding DNA: TGTGCCACCAGCAGAGTTAGTGCCTACTATGGCTACACCTTC. The chain is built from TRBV15 and TRBJ1-2; unclear D gene. The CDR3 covers 14 residues. Between the trimmed V and J ends, which lost 1 base and 3 bases, there was a span of 9 bases. Germline CDR1 and CDR2: LNHNV and YYDKDF (reference sequence). The variable domain in full, completed from reference TRBV15 and TRBJ1-2, reads DAMVIQNPRYQVTQFGKPVTLSCSQTLNHNVMYWYQQKSSQAPKLLFHYYDKDFNNEADTPDNFQSRRPNTSFCFLDIRSPGLGDTAMYLCATSRVSAYYGYTFGSGTRLTVV.

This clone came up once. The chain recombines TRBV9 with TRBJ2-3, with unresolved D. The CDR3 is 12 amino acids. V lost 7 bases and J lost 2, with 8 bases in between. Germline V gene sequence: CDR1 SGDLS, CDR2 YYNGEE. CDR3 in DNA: TGTGCCAGCTCTACCCTCACAGATACGCAGTATTTT. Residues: CASSTLTDTQYF.